This T cell receptor beta chain is drawn from a study of low-dose radiotherapy and immunotherapy resistance in tumors. About the research overall: Every 2 weeks, cohort 1 got 0.5 Gy, reaching 6.5 Gy to the planning target volume. Dosing of intravenous cyclophosphamide at 200 mg/m2 occurred every two weeks and took place one day prior to radiation and immunotherapy.

Nivolumab, ipilimumab, aspirin, low-dose cyclophosphamide and low-dose radiotherapy were all administered to the donors. Priming of first-strand cDNA relied on TRAV- and TRBV-specific primers (covering alpha and beta chains). It was with a constant-region primer and a V-primer adapter that TCRs were amplified over approximately 20 PCR cycles. From the reads, TCRdb called clonotypes with MiXCR, one entry per CDR3 protein. This table holds roughly 18,000 distinct CDR3 sequences, about 74% found once. This clonotype was seen more than once but under ten times. The CDR3 totals 14 residues. V shed 7 bases, J shed 0 bases, and the junction held 7 bases outside the gene matches. Germline loops: CDR1 SGHRS, CDR2 YFSETQ.

This TCR was recovered from a human donor with advanced metastatic prostate, ovarian, gallbladder or colorectal cancer (not recorded which). This table probably holds off-target reads from a library built for another chain. The J gene is TRBJ2-7, the V gene TRBV5-1; 7 nucleotides line up with TRBD1. Here the CDR3 reads CASGQDPYSYEQYF. DNA of the CDR3: TGCGCCAGCGGACAGGATCCCTACTCCTACGAGCAGTACTTC.